This TCR beta chain was sequenced during a study of T cell responses to AZD1222 COVID-19 vaccine. Measured with immunoSEQ multiplex PCR; TCRdb has only the in-frame clones, and not every one. The sample has around 100,000 clones, roughly 88% seen once. The sequence was obtained from an adult in good health. The specimen comprised peripheral blood, sampled on day 0 of AZD1222 vaccination.

CDR3 residues: CASSQDWGDLRQPQHF. In DNA, the CDR3 is TGTGCCAGCAGCCAAGACTGGGGCGACCTAAGGCAGCCCCAGCATTTT. This chain links TRBV3-1 (or the pseudogene TRBV3-2) with TRBJ1-5; D possibly corresponds to TRBD1 (5 bases). Germline values: CDR1 LGHDT, CDR2 YNNKEL (reference sequence). V was pared by 0 bases and J by 7 bases, with 16 bases between. CDR3 size: 16 residues.